This entry is about one T cell receptor (beta chain). Its antigen is undetermined. This CDR3 has 17 residues. Germline CDR1 SGHNT, CDR2 YYREEE (reference sequence). The junction had 11 bases not matched to a gene; V was cut back by 5 bases and J by 6 bases. This record belongs to a study of T cell responses to AZD1222 COVID-19 vaccine. Broader study findings: Elevations in Spike-specific TCR breadth and depth followed administration of two AZD1222 doses. Mostly white British, mostly female donors; authors suggested clonal diversity may be underestimated. Seropositivity was recorded at baseline in only 5 or 6 AZD1222 recipients.

Generated by immunoSEQ multiplex PCR, the TCRdb table keeps only in-frame clones and is missing some. The top ten hold under 4% of the sample, which has about 200,000 clones, roughly 90% seen once. Researchers grouped second doses given at about 4 or about 12 weeks into one pool. The clonotype originates from an adult who received the AZD1222 COVID-19 vaccine. V gene TRBV5-4 combines with J gene TRBJ2-4, with TRBD2 identical over 13 bases. The sample consisted of peripheral blood, taken 28 days after the second AZD1222 dose. CDR3 loop: CASRNGLAGEAVNIQYF. The DNA of the CDR3 is TGTGCCAGCAGAAATGGACTAGCGGGAGAGGCGGTAAACATTCAGTACTTC.